These 5 T cell receptor beta chains share one sample of origin, sequenced in a study of T cells in Graves' hyperthyroidism and ophthalmopathy. Amplification yielded TCR beta CDR3 regions, with RNA transcripts as the source. First-round RT-PCR targeting the TCR CDR3 was performed with the HTBI primer set. TCRdb used MiXCR to reprocess the multiplex PCR reads, holding one entry per CDR3 protein. This sample carries around 480,000 distinct CDR3 sequences, approximately 15% of them seen once, and the ten largest clones take under 20%. The source material was blood. These receptors originate from a woman aged 18 to 35 with Graves' hyperthyroidism.

In this sample, this clonotype turned up many times. This sequence joins TRBV30 and TRBJ2-7, with a possible D match to TRBD2 (5 bases). Trimming took 2 bases from V and 3 from J, leaving 5 bases between them. There are 11 residues in the CDR3. CDR1 and CDR2 (germline): GTSNPN, SVGIG (reference sequence). This chain's CDR3 is CAWSSGYEQYV. The DNA of the CDR3 is TGTGCCTGGAGTAGCGGCTACGAGCAGTACGTC.

At least ten counts were recorded for this clonotype. This rearrangement joins TRBV2 to TRBJ1-2; TRBD1 is a possible D gene (5 bases). This CDR3 comprises 15 residues. The ends were cut back, 0 bases at V and 3 bases at J, with 11 bases in the middle. Germline CDR1 and CDR2: SNHLY and FYNNEI. The CDR3 DNA follows: TGTGCCAGCAGTGAAGCGCCGGGGCTCGACTATGGCTACACCTTC. Protein sequence: CASSEAPGLDYGYTF.

This clonotype occurred many times. The CDR3 bases are TGTGCCAGCAGTGATAGGTGGGGCGACGAGCAGTACGTC. Its protein product is CASSDRWGDEQYV. The V gene is TRBV6-1, the J gene TRBJ2-7; perhaps TRBD1 as D (5 bases). Per germline, CDR1 MNHNS and CDR2 SASEGT. The CDR3 is made up of 13 amino acids. Between the trimmed V and J ends, which lost 3 bases and 5 bases, there was a span of 11 bases.

The CDR3 DNA follows: TGTGCCAGCATTAGATCTGCGGGAGGTCTGGATGAGCAGTTCTTC. Translating gives CASIRSAGGLDEQFF. The J gene is TRBJ2-1, the V gene TRBV7-9; 8 bases are shared with TRBD2. This CDR3 has 15 amino acids. In germline, CDR1 is SEHNR, CDR2 FQNEAQ (reference sequence). V gave up 7 bases and J gave up 8 bases; unmatched junction bases: 13.

This clonotype was observed many times. V is TRBV7-2 and J is TRBJ1-2, with a possible D match to TRBD1 (6 bases). CDR3 length: 14 amino acids. Germline V CDR1 and CDR2: SGHTA, FQGNSA. V lost 4 bases, J lost 4 bases, and 13 bases lay in between. DNA for the CDR3: TGTGCCAGCAGCTGGGGGGGCGCGAGCTATGGCTACACCTTC. It yields the protein CASSWGGASYGYTF.